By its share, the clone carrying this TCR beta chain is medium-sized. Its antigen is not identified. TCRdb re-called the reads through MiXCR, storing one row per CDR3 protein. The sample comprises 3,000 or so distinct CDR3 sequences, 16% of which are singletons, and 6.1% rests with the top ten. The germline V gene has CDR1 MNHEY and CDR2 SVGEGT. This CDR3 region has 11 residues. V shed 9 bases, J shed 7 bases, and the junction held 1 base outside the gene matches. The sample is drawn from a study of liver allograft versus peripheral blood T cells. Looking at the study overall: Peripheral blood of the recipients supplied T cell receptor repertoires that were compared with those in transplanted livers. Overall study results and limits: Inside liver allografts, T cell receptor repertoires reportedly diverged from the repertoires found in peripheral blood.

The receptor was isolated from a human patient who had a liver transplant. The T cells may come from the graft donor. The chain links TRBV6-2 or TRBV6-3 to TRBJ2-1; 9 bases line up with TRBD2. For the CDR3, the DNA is TGTGCCAGTAGCGGGAGAAATGAGCAGTTCTTC. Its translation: CASSGRNEQFF.